The present entry profiles one T cell receptor beta chain with its context. This entry belongs to a study of lymphopenia after photon versus proton radiotherapy. Produced via immunoSEQ multiplex PCR; TCRdb's table is partial and in-frame only. This sample yields around 2,700 clones, of which less than 95% are seen a single time; around 1.9% belongs to the top ten. Trimming shortened V by 3 bases and J by 0 bases, and 17 bases separated the two germline ends. The CDR3 consists of 16 residues. Germline V gene lookup returns CDR1 SQVTM and CDR2 ANQGSEA. The sequencing used peripheral blood, collected from a patient treated with photon-based radiotherapy. This clonotype was sampled from an older woman with pancreatic cancer. This sequence joins TRBV29-1 and TRBJ2-5, with D possibly matching TRBD1 (6 bases). The CDR3 loop is CSVDVSGALYQETQYF. The CDR3 DNA reads TGCAGCGTTGACGTTTCAGGGGCCCTGTACCAAGAGACCCAGTACTTC. Looking up the rest from reference TRBV29-1 and TRBJ2-5 gives the full variable domain: SAVISQKPSRDICQRGTSLTIQCQVDSQVTMMFWYRQQPGQSLTLIATANQGSEATYESGFVIDKFPISRPNLTFSTLTVSNMSPEDSSIYLCSVDVSGALYQETQYFGPGTRLLVL.